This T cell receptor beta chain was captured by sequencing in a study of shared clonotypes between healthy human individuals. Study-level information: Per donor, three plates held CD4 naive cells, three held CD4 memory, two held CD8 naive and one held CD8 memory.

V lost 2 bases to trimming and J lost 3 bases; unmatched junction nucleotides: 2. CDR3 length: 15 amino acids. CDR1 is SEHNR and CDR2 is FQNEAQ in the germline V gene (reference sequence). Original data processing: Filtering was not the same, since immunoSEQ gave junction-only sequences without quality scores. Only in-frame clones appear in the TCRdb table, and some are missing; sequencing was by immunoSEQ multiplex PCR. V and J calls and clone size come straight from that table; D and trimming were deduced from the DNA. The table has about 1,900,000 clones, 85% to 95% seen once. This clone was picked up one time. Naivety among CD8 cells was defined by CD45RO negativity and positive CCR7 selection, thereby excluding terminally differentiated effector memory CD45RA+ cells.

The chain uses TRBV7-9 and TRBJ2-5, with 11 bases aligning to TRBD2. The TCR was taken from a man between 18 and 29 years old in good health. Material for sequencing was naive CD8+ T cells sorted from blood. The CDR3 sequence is CASSLSGLAEETQYF. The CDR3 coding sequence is TGTGCCAGCAGCTTATCGGGACTAGCGGAAGAGACCCAGTACTTC.